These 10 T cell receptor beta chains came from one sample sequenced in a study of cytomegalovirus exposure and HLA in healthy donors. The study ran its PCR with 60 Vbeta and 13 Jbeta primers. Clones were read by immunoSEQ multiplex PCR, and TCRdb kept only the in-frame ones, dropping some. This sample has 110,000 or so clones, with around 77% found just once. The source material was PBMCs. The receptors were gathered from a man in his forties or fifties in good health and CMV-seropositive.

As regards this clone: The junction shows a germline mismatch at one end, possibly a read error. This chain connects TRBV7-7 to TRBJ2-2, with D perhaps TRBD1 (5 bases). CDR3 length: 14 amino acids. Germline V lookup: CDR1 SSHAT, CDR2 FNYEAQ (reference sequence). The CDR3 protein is CASSLDRNTGELFF. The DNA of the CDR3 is TGTGCTAGCAGCTTAGACAGGAACACCGGGGAGCTGTTTTTT.

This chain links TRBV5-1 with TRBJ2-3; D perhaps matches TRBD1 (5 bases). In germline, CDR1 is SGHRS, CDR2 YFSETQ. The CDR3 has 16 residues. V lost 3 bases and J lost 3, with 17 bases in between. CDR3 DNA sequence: TGCGCCAGCAGCTCCCCGGACACAAGTACTACAGATACGCAGTATTTT. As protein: CASSSPDTSTTDTQYF. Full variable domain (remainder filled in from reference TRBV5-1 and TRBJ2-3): KAGVTQTPRYLIKTRGQQVTLSCSPISGHRSVSWYQQTPGQGLQFLFEYFSETQRNKGNFPGRFSGRQFSNSRSEMNVSTLELGDSALYLCASSSPDTSTTDTQYFGPGTRLTVL.

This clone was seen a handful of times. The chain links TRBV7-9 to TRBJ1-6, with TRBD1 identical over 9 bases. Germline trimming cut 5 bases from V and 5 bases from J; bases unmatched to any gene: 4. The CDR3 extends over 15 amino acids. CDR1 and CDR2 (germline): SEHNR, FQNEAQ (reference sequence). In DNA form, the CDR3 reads TGTGCCAGCAGCCCAGGGACAGGGAATAATTCACCCCTCCACTTT. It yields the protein CASSPGTGNNSPLHF.

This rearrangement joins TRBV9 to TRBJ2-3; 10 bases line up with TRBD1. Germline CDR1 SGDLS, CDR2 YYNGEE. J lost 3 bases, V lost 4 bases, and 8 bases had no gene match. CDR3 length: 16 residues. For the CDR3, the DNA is TGTGCCAGCAGCCCAGTGAGACAGGGGGCAACAGATACGCAGTATTTT. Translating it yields CASSPVRQGATDTQYF.

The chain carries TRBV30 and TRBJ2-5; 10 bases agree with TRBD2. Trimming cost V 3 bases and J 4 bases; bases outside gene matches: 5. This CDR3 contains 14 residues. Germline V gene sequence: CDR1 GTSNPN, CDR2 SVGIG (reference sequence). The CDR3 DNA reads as TGTGCCTGGAGCGCCCTAGCGGGAGTAGAGACCCAGTACTTC. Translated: CAWSALAGVETQYF.

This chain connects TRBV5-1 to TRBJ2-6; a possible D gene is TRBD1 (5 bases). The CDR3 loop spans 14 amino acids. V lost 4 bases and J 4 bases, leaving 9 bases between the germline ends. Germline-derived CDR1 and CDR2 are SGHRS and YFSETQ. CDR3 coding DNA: TGCGCCAGCAGCGGCAGGGCGGGGGCCAACGTCCTGACTTTC. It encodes CASSGRAGANVLTF.

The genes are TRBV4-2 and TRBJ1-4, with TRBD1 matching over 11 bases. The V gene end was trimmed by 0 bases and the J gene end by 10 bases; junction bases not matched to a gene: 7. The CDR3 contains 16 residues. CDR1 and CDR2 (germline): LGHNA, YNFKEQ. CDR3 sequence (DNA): TGTGCCAGCAGCCAAGACCAGGACAGGGGGCGCGTAAAACTGTTTTTT. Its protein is CASSQDQDRGRVKLFF.

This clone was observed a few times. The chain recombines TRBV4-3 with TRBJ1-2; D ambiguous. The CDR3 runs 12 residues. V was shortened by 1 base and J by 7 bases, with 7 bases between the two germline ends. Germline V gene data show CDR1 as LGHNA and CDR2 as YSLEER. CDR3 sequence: CASSQGRTGYTF. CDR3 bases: TGCGCCAGCAGCCAAGGCAGAACTGGCTACACCTTC.

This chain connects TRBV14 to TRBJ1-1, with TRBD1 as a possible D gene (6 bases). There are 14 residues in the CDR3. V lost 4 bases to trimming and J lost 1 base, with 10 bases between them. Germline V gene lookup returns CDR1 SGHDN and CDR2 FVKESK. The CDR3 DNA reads TGTGCCAGCAGCCGGCCAGGGGCGAACACTGAAGCTTTCTTT. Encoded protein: CASSRPGANTEAFF.

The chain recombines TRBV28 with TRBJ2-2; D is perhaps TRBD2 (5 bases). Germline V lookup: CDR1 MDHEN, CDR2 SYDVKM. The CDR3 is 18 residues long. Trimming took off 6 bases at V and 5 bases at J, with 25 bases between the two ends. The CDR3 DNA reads TGTGCCAGCAGCGACCAATTACTAGGATGGGTGTGGACCGGGGAGCTGTTTTTT. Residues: CASSDQLLGWVWTGELFF.